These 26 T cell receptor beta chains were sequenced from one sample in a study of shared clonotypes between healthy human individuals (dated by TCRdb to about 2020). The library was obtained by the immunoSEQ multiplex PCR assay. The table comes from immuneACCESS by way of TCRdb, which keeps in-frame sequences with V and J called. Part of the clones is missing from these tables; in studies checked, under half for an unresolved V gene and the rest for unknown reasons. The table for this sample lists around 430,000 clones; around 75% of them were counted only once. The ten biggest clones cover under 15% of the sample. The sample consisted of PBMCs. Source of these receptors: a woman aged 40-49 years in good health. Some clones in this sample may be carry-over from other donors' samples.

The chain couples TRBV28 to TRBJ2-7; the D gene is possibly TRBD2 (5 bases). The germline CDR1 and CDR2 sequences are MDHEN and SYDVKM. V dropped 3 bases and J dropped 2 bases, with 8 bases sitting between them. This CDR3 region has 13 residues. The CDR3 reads CASSFGVAYEQYF. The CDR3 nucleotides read TGTGCCAGCAGTTTCGGGGTGGCCTACGAGCAGTACTTC.

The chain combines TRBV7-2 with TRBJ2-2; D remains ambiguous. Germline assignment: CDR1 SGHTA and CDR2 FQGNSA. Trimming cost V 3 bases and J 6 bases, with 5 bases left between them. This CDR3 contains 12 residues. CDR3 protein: CASSFFSGELFF. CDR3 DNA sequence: TGTGCCAGCAGCTTTTTTTCCGGGGAGCTGTTTTTT.

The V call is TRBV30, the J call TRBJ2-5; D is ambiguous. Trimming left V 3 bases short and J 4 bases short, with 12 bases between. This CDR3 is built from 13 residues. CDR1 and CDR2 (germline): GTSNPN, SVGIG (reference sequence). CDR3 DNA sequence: TGTGCCTGGAGACAAGGGTTGAGAGAGACCCAGTACTTC. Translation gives CAWRQGLRETQYF.

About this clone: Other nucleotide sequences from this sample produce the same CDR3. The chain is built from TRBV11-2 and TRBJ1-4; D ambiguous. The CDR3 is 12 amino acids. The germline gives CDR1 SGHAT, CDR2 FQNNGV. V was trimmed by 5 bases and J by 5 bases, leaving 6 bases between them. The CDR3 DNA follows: TGTGCCAGCAGCCGAGTCAATGAAAAACTGTTTTTT. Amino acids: CASSRVNEKLFF. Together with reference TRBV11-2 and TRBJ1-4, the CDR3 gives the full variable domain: EAGVAQSPRYKIIEKRQSVAFWCNPISGHATLYWYQQILGQGPKLLIQFQNNGVVDDSQLPKDRFSAERLKGVDSTLKIQPAKLEDSAVYLCASSRVNEKLFFGSGTQLSVL.

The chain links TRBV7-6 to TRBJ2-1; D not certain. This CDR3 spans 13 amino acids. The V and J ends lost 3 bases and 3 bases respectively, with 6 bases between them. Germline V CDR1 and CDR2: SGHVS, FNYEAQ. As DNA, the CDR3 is TGTGCCAGCAGCTTTGACGTCTACAATGAGCAGTTCTTC. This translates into CASSFDVYNEQFF.

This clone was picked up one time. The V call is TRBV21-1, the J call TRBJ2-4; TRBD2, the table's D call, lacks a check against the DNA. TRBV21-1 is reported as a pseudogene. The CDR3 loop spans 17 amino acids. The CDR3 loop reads CASSDQTRAIAKNIQYF. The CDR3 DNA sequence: TGTGCCAGCAGCGACCAAACTAGGGCTATAGCCAAAAACATTCAGTACTTC.

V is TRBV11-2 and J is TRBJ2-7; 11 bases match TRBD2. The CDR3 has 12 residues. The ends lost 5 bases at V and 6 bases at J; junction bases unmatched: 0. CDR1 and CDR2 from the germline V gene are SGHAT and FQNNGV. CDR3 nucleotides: TGTGCCAGCAGCACTAGCGGGGGCGAGCAGTACTTC. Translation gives CASSTSGGEQYF.

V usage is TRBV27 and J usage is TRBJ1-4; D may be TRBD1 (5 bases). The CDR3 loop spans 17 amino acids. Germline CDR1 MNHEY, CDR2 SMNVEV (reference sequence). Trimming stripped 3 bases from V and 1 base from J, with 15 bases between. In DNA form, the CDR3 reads TGTGCCAGCAGTTTTAGGAGGGGCTCTGGAACTAATGAAAAACTGTTTTTT. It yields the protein CASSFRRGSGTNEKLFF.

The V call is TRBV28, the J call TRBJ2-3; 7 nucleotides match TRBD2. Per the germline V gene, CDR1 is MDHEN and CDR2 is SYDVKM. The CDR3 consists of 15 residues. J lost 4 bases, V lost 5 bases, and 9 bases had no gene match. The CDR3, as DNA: TGTGCCAGCAGTGAAGCGGGAAGCGGCCCAGATACGCAGTATTTT. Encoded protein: CASSEAGSGPDTQYF.

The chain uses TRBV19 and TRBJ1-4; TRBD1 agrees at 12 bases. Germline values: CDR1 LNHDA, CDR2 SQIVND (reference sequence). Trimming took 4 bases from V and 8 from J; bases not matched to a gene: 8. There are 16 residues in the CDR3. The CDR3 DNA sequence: TGTGCCAGTAGTACCAGATACGGGACAGGGGGCGAAAAACTGTTTTTT. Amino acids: CASSTRYGTGGEKLFF. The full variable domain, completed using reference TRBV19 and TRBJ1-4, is DGGITQSPKYLFRKEGQNVTLSCEQNLNHDAMYWYRQDPGQGLRLIYYSQIVNDFQKGDIAEGYSVSREKKESFPLTVTSAQKNPTAFYLCASSTRYGTGGEKLFFGSGTQLSVL.

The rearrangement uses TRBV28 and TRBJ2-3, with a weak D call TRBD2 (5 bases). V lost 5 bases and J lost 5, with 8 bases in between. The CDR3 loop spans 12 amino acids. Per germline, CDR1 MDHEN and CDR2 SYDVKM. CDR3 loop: CASSPGRDTQYF. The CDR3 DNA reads TGTGCCAGCAGTCCTGGGAGAGATACGCAGTATTTT.

The CDR3 nucleotides read TGTGCCAGCAGCTCCCCCTTGGCTTCGTCCTACGAGCAGTACTTC. Translated: CASSSPLASSYEQYF. V is TRBV7-3 and J is TRBJ2-7; D is unclear. V was trimmed by 4 bases and J by 1 base, leaving 14 bases between them. This CDR3 spans 15 amino acids. Germline loops: CDR1 SGHTA, CDR2 FQGTGA.

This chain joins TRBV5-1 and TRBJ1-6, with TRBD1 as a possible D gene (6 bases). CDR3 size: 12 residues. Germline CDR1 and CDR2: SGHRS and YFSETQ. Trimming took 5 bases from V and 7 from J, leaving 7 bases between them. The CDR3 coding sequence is TGCGCCAGCAGGCAGGGGAATTCACCCCTCCACTTT. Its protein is CASRQGNSPLHF.

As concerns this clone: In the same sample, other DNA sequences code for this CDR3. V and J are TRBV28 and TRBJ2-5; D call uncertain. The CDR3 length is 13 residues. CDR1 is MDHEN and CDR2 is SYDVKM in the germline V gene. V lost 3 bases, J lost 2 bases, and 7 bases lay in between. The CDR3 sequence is CASSLVGQETQYF. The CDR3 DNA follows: TGTGCCAGCAGTTTGGTAGGACAAGAGACCCAGTACTTC.

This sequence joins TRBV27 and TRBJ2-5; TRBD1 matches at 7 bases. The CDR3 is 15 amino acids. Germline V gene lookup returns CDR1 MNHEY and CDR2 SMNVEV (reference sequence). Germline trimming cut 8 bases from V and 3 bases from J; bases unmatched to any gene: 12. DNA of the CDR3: TGTGCCAGCTGCCCCGGGACAGTGTGCAAAGAGACCCAGTACTTC. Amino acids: CASCPGTVCKETQYF.

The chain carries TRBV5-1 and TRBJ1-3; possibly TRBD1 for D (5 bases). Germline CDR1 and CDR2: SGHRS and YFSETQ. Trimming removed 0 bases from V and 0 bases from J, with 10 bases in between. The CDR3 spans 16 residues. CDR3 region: CASSLEGLTSGNTIYF. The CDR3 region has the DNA TGCGCCAGCAGCTTGGAGGGACTAACCTCTGGAAACACCATATATTTT.

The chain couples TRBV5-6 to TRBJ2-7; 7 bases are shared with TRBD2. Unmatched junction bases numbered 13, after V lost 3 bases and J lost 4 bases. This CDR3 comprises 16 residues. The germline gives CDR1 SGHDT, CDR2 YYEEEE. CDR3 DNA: TGTGCCAGCAGCTCCCGGACGTCGGGGGGATCATACGAGCAGTACTTC. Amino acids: CASSSRTSGGSYEQYF.

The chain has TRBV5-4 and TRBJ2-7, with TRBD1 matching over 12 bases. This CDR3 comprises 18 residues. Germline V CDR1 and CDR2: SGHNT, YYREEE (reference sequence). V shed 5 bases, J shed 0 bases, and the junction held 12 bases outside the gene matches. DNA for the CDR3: TGTGCCAGCAGTTACGCCGGGACAGGGGGCATTTTCTCCTACGAGCAGTACTTC. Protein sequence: CASSYAGTGGIFSYEQYF. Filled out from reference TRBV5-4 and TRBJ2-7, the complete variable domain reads ETGVTQSPTHLIKTRGQQVTLRCSSQSGHNTVSWYQQALGQGPQFIFQYYREEENGRGNFPPRFSGLQFPNYSSELNVNALELDDSALYLCASSYAGTGGIFSYEQYFGPGTRLTVT.

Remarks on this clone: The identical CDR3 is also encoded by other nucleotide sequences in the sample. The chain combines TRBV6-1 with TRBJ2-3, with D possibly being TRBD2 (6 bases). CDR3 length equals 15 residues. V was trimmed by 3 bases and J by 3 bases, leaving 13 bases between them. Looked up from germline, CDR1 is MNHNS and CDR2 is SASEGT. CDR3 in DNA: TGTGCCAGCAGTGAGGGGAGGTTAGAGACAGATACGCAGTATTTT. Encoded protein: CASSEGRLETDTQYF.

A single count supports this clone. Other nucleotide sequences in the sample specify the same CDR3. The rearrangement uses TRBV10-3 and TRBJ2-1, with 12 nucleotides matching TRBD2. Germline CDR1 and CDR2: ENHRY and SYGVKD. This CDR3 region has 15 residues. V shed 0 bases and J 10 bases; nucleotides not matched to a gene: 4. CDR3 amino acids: CAISESLAGGGEQFF. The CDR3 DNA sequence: TGTGCCATCAGTGAGTCACTAGCGGGGGGCGGGGAGCAGTTCTTC.

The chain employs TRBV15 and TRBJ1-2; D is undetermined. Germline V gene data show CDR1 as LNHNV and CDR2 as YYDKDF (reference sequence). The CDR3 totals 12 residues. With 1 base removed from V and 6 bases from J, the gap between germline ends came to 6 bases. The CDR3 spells CATSRGADGYTF. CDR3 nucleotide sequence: TGTGCCACCAGCAGAGGAGCAGATGGCTACACCTTC.

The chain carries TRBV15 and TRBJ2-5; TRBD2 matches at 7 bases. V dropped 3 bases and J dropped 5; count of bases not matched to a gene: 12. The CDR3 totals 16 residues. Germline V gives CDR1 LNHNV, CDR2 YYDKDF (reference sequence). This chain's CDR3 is CATSSPSPGGGETQYF. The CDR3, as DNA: TGTGCCACCAGCAGTCCTAGCCCGGGAGGAGGGGAGACCCAGTACTTC.

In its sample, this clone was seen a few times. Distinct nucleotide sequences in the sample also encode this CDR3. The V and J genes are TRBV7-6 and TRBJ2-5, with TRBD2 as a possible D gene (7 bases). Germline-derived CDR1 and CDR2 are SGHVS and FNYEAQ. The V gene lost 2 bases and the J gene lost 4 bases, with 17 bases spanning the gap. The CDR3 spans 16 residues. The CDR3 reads CASSLRGGGEGETQYF. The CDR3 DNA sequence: TGTGCCAGCAGCTTACGTGGCGGGGGCGAGGGAGAGACCCAGTACTTC.

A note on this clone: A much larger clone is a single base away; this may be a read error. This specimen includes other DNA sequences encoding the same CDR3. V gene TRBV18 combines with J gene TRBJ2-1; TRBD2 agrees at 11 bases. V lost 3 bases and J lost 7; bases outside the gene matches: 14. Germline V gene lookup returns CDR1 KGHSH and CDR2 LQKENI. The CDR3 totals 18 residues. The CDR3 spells CASSPSHQSLAGVNEQFF. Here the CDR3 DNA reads TGTGCCAGCTCACCGTCCCATCAGTCACTAGCGGGAGTGAATGAGCAGTTCTTC.

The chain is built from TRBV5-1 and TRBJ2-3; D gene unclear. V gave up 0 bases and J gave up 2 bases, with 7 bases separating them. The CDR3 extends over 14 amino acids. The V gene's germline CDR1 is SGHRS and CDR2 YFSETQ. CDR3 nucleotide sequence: TGCGCCAGCAGCTTGGTCTACCTCACAGATACGCAGTATTTT. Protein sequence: CASSLVYLTDTQYF.

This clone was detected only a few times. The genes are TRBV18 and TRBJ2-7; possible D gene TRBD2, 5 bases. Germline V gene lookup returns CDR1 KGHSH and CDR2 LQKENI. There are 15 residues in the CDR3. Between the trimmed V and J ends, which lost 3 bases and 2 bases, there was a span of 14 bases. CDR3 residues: CASSPLLVAAYEQYF. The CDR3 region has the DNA TGTGCCAGCTCACCGTTACTAGTGGCGGCCTACGAGCAGTACTTC.